This entry lists 31 T cell receptor beta chains sequenced from one sample in a study of regulatory T cells in long-lasting Graves disease. CDR3 regions were amplified by Arm-PCR using iRepertoire HTBI primers to build TCR beta libraries. Via MiXCR, TCRdb re-called the multiplex PCR reads, giving one row per CDR3 protein. The table records almost 350,000 distinct CDR3 sequences, about 20% of them present only once. Time point described: persistent/refractory GD, antithyroid drugs over 5 years with positive TRAb. RNA extracted from PBMCs served as the sequencing template. The source was peripheral blood mononuclear cells (PBMCs), collected when the disease was refractory, from a patient treated with antithyroid drugs. These receptors were taken from a female donor with Graves disease.

V usage is TRBV12-3 or TRBV12-4 and J usage is TRBJ2-1, with D perhaps being TRBD1 or TRBD2 (5 bases each). The CDR3 covers 16 residues. The V end was cut by 7 bases, the J end by 3 bases, with 19 bases between. CDR3 region: CASKDHPRGLYNEQFF. In DNA form, the CDR3 reads TGTGCCAGCAAAGACCACCCCCGGGGCCTCTACAATGAGCAGTTCTTC.

This chain joins TRBV4-1 and TRBJ2-3, with D perhaps TRBD2 (5 bases). Germline CDR1 and CDR2: MGHRA and YSYEKL. V was trimmed by 3 bases and J by 2 bases, leaving 15 bases between them. CDR3 length: 16 amino acids. The CDR3 coding sequence is TGCGCCAGCAGCCAGTCCCGGGGTTCGGACACAGATACGCAGTATTTT. Its translation is CASSQSRGSDTDTQYF.

V gene TRBV19 combines with J gene TRBJ1-2, with a possible D match to TRBD1 (5 bases). CDR3 length: 13 amino acids. Germline V gene lookup returns CDR1 LNHDA and CDR2 SQIVND (reference sequence). Trimming left V 6 bases short and J 8 bases short, with 16 bases between. The CDR3 DNA is TGTGCCAGTAGGGGACTCCATCGGGAGGGCTACACCTTC. Amino acid sequence: CASRGLHREGYTF.

The genes are TRBV6-5 and TRBJ2-5, with TRBD2 matching 10 bases. CDR3 length equals 16 residues. Germline lookup yields CDR1 MNHEY and CDR2 SVGAGI. J was trimmed by 5 bases and V by 4 bases; bases with no gene match: 10. CDR3 sequence (DNA): TGTGCCAGCAGTTTGGGACTAGCGCGGGGAGCGGAGACCCAGTACTTC. This translates into CASSLGLARGAETQYF.

This rearrangement joins TRBV10-1 to TRBJ2-7; D remains unclear. This CDR3 region has 12 residues. The germline gives CDR1 WNHNN, CDR2 SYGVQD (reference sequence). CDR3 in DNA: TGCGCTCTTTACCCGGGCTTTCCCGAGCAGTACTTC. Translated, it gives CALYPGFPEQYF.

The rearrangement joins TRBV2 to TRBJ2-1; 9 bases line up with TRBD1. V dropped 8 bases and J dropped 7; count of bases not matched to a gene: 12. The CDR3 runs to 15 residues. Germline V gene lookup returns CDR1 SNHLY and CDR2 FYNNEI. CDR3 DNA: TGTGCCAGCCTAAGTGCAGGGACAGGGAAGAATGAGCAGTTCTTC. This codes for CASLSAGTGKNEQFF.

This clonotype was observed at least ten times. This sequence joins TRBV11-3 and TRBJ2-5, with D perhaps TRBD1 (6 bases). The CDR3 runs to 17 residues. V lost 3 bases, J lost 9 bases, and 26 bases lay in between. Germline values: CDR1 SGHNT, CDR2 YENEEA. The CDR3 loop reads CASSFGTGSTKRRPQYF. The CDR3, as DNA: TGTGCCAGCAGCTTTGGAACAGGGAGTACCAAGAGGAGGCCCCAGTACTTC.

This clonotype was found many times. V usage is TRBV12-3 or TRBV12-4 and J usage is TRBJ1-5; D might be TRBD1 (5 bases). The CDR3 sequence is 13 residues long. V was trimmed by 5 bases and J by 9 bases, leaving 14 bases between them. The CDR3 loop is CASSLRASGPQHF. Written as DNA, the CDR3 is TGTGCCAGCAGTCTCAGGGCTTCGGGGCCCCAGCATTTT.

This clonotype was observed once. A read error may be the cause here, since a much bigger clone is one base away. The chain uses TRBV2 and TRBJ2-4; TRBD2 aligns across 13 bases. The CDR3 totals 16 residues. CDR1 and CDR2 from the germline V gene are SNHLY and FYNNEI. In DNA, the CDR3 is TGTGCCGGCAGACAAGGACTAGCGGGAGTCAAAAACATTCAGTACTTC. This sequence encodes CAGRQGLAGVKNIQYF.

This clonotype was counted at least ten times. The chain couples TRBV7-9 to TRBJ1-2; D gene uncertain. The CDR3 totals 16 residues. Germline V gene data show CDR1 as SEHNR and CDR2 as FQNEAQ (reference sequence). V lost 1 base, J lost 2 bases, and 14 bases lay in between. The CDR3: CASSLDPLVGNYGYTF. For the CDR3, the DNA is TGTGCCAGCAGCTTAGATCCCCTCGTTGGAAACTATGGCTACACCTTC.

The rearrangement joins TRBV15 to TRBJ2-5; D may be TRBD2 (5 bases). The CDR3 spans 16 residues. V dropped 0 bases and J dropped 3 bases, with 14 bases sitting between them. The germline V gene encodes CDR1 LNHNV and CDR2 YYDKDF (reference sequence). In nucleotides, the CDR3 is TGTGCCACCAGCAGAGATCCTTTAAGGCGGGAAGAGACCCAGTACTTC. Translated: CATSRDPLRREETQYF.

Points on this clonotype: Possible read error: a much larger clone is one base away. The CDR3 spells CAGSLAGRNQPQHF. In nucleotides, the CDR3 is TGTGCCGGCAGTTTAGCAGGGAGGAATCAGCCCCAGCATTTT. This rearrangement joins TRBV28 to TRBJ1-5, with TRBD1 as a possible D gene (5 bases). Germline assignment: CDR1 MDHEN and CDR2 SYDVKM. This CDR3 spans 14 amino acids.

In this sample, this clonotype turned up a few times. The CDR3 region is CSARDLDRGDSYEQYF. CDR3 coding DNA: TGCAGTGCTAGAGACCTGGATCGGGGGGACTCCTACGAGCAGTACTTC. The rearrangement uses TRBV20-1 and TRBJ2-7; the match to TRBD2 covers 7 bases. This CDR3 has 16 residues. CDR1 is DFQATT and CDR2 is SNEGSKA in the germline V gene (reference sequence). J was trimmed by 0 bases and V by 0 bases; bases with no gene match: 8.

In this sample, this clonotype turned up many times. The gene calls are TRBV3-1 and TRBJ1-4; tentative D call: TRBD1 (6 bases). This CDR3 is 14 amino acids long. CDR1 is LGHDT and CDR2 is YNNKEL in the germline V gene (reference sequence). Trimming removed 4 bases at V and 7 bases at J, with 13 bases between. The CDR3 protein is CASSPRRGGEKLFF. CDR3 DNA: TGTGCCAGCAGCCCTCGGAGAGGGGGTGAAAAACTGTTTTTT.

The rearrangement uses TRBV3-1 and TRBJ2-7, with D hard to call. Germline assignment: CDR1 LGHDT and CDR2 YNNKEL (reference sequence). Trimming took off 5 bases at V and 3 bases at J, with 23 bases between the two ends. The CDR3 runs to 17 residues. CDR3 region: CASSAALPNLRNYEQYF. The CDR3 coding sequence is TGTGCCAGCAGCGCGGCCTTACCAAACCTCCGTAACTACGAGCAGTACTTC.

The table lists this clonotype with many counts. The chain couples TRBV7-9 to TRBJ1-1; TRBD1 might be the D (5 bases). V lost 3 bases, J lost 5 bases, and 16 bases lay in between. CDR3 size: 15 residues. Germline lookup yields CDR1 SEHNR and CDR2 FQNEAQ (reference sequence). This CDR3 is CASSLAGSEETEAFF. DNA of the CDR3: TGTGCCAGCAGCTTGGCAGGGAGTGAGGAGACTGAAGCTTTCTTT.

This clonotype was observed many times. The genes are TRBV7-9 and TRBJ2-7, with D perhaps matching TRBD1 (6 bases). The CDR3 totals 14 residues. Germline values: CDR1 SEHNR, CDR2 FQNEAQ (reference sequence). Trimming cost V 1 base and J 4 bases, with 11 bases left between them. CDR3 in amino acids: CASSLDRTAYEQYF. Here the CDR3 DNA reads TGTGCCAGCAGCTTAGACCGGACAGCTTACGAGCAGTACTTC.

Many counts were recorded for this clonotype. CDR3 sequence reads: CASKRDTHSNQPQHF. The CDR3 DNA follows: TGCGCCAGCAAACGGGACACTCATAGCAATCAGCCCCAGCATTTT. This chain links TRBV5-1 with TRBJ1-5; a possible D gene is TRBD1 (6 bases). CDR3 length: 15 residues. Germline V lookup: CDR1 SGHRS, CDR2 YFSETQ. Trimming cost V 6 bases and J 0 bases, with 13 bases left between them.

As to this clonotype: At one end, the junction sequence differs from germline, possibly due to a read error. The V and J genes are TRBV2 and TRBJ1-6; D possibly corresponds to TRBD1 (6 bases). In germline, CDR1 is SNHLY, CDR2 FYNNEI. The CDR3 is 13 amino acids. CDR3 nucleotide sequence: TGTGCCAGCAGTGGACAGGTTAATTCACCCCTCCGCTTT. Residues: CASSGQVNSPLRF.

This clonotype appeared many times. The J gene is TRBJ1-3, the V gene TRBV7-9, with a possible D match to TRBD1 (5 bases). Germline lookup yields CDR1 SEHNR and CDR2 FQNEAQ (reference sequence). The CDR3 sequence is 14 residues long. V was pared by 5 bases and J by 4 bases, with 12 bases between. In nucleotides, the CDR3 is TGTGCCAGCAGCCTCGGGACGATGGGAAACACCATATATTTT. Translated, it gives CASSLGTMGNTIYF. Drawing the rest from reference TRBV7-9 and TRBJ1-3, the complete variable domain is DTGVSQNPRHKITKRGQNVTFRCDPISEHNRLYWYRQTLGQGPEFLTYFQNEAQLEKSRLLSDRFSAERPKGSFSTLEIQRTEQGDSAMYLCASSLGTMGNTIYFGEGSWLTVV.

This clonotype has a count of ten or more. The rearrangement links TRBV27 to TRBJ1-5; D is uncertain. The CDR3 length is 13 residues. Germline V gene sequence: CDR1 MNHEY, CDR2 SMNVEV (reference sequence). Trimming left V 6 bases short and J 4 bases short, with 10 bases between. CDR3 region: CASSLAGNQPQHF. The CDR3 DNA reads TGTGCCAGCAGCTTAGCCGGGAATCAGCCCCAGCATTTT.

This clonotype came up many times. The genes are TRBV2 and TRBJ1-2, with TRBD1 as a possible D gene (5 bases). The CDR3 is 13 residues long. CDR1 SNHLY and CDR2 FYNNEI come from the germline V gene. Between the trimmed V and J ends, which lost 4 bases and 4 bases, there was a span of 10 bases. In DNA, the CDR3 is TGTGCCAGCAGTGCCGAGACAGTCTATGGCTACACCTTC. Translating it yields CASSAETVYGYTF.

This clonotype was seen at least ten times. This rearrangement joins TRBV28 to TRBJ2-7, with D tentatively TRBD2 (5 bases). V shed 2 bases and J shed 0 bases, with 11 bases lying between them. Germline lookup yields CDR1 MDHEN and CDR2 SYDVKM. The CDR3 consists of 15 residues. This CDR3 reads CASSLMRARSYEQYF. CDR3 in DNA: TGTGCCAGCAGTTTAATGCGGGCACGCTCCTACGAGCAGTACTTC.

The V and J genes are TRBV20-1 and TRBJ2-5, with a weak D call TRBD2 (6 bases). Trimming took 0 bases from V and 5 from J, leaving 16 bases between them. The CDR3 runs 15 residues. The germline V gene encodes CDR1 DFQATT and CDR2 SNEGSKA (reference sequence). The CDR3 DNA reads TGCAGTGCTAGAGATCAGTTGGGGGGTCGGGAGACCCAGTACTTC. This codes for CSARDQLGGRETQYF.

This clonotype was seen repeatedly, ten times or more. The chain joins TRBV28 to TRBJ2-5; 12 nucleotides align to TRBD2. The CDR3 runs to 18 residues. Germline V gene data show CDR1 as MDHEN and CDR2 as SYDVKM. The J segment lost 5 bases and the V segment lost 0 bases, leaving 10 bases of the junction unmatched. In DNA, the CDR3 is TGTGCCAGCAGTTTATGGTACCCCCTAGCGGGAGGGGCGGAGACCCAGTACTTC. Protein: CASSLWYPLAGGAETQYF.

The rearrangement links TRBV12-3 or TRBV12-4 to TRBJ2-1; maybe TRBD1 (5 bases). Trimming left V 3 bases short and J 12 bases short, with 15 bases between. This CDR3 is 13 amino acids long. CDR3 nucleotides: TGTGCCAGCAGTTTGGGGCTAGATAGGGGGCAGTTCTTC. It translates to CASSLGLDRGQFF.

This clonotype was recorded a few times. CDR3 in amino acids: CASTQRSGGASDTQYF. The CDR3 nucleotides read TGTGCCAGCACCCAAAGGAGCGGGGGGGCTTCAGATACGCAGTATTTT. J is TRBJ2-3 and V is TRBV7-2, with TRBD2 matching over 10 bases. The CDR3 has 16 amino acids. Trimming removed 7 bases from V and 4 bases from J; junction bases left unmatched: 11. CDR1 and CDR2 from the germline V gene are SGHTA and FQGNSA.

This clonotype was seen many times. The genes are TRBV28 and TRBJ2-7, with a tentative D call TRBD2 (6 bases). Per germline, CDR1 MDHEN and CDR2 SYDVKM. Trimming pared 3 bases from V and 4 bases from J, leaving 16 bases between. This CDR3 comprises 15 residues. The CDR3 DNA reads as TGTGCCAGCAGTTTGGGGGGAGTTCTAGGGTACGAGCAGTACTTC. It codes for CASSLGGVLGYEQYF.

This clonotype was detected ten times or more. J is TRBJ1-1 and V is TRBV11-2; a weak D match, TRBD1 (6 bases). The CDR3 loop spans 16 amino acids. The V gene lost 1 base and the J gene lost 7 bases, with 19 bases spanning the gap. From germline, CDR1 is SGHAT and CDR2 FQNNGV. The CDR3 loop reads CASSLVGGVSFVEAFF. DNA of the CDR3: TGTGCCAGCAGCTTAGTTGGGGGCGTCAGTTTCGTTGAAGCTTTCTTT. The whole variable domain, remainder taken from reference TRBV11-2 and TRBJ1-1, is EAGVAQSPRYKIIEKRQSVAFWCNPISGHATLYWYQQILGQGPKLLIQFQNNGVVDDSQLPKDRFSAERLKGVDSTLKIQPAKLEDSAVYLCASSLVGGVSFVEAFFGQGTRLTVV.

This clonotype was counted many times. The chain recombines TRBV27 with TRBJ2-2; TRBD2 might be the D (6 bases). Germline loops: CDR1 MNHEY, CDR2 SMNVEV (reference sequence). Trimming shortened V by 2 bases and J by 7 bases, and 20 bases separated the two germline ends. The CDR3 spans 17 residues. This CDR3 reads CASSLTRTASDRGELFF. In DNA, the CDR3 is TGTGCCAGCAGTTTAACTAGGACTGCTAGCGATCGCGGGGAGCTGTTTTTT.

V gene TRBV20-1 combines with J gene TRBJ1-4; a weak D match, TRBD1 (6 bases). Trimming took 3 bases from V and 8 from J, leaving 22 bases between them. This CDR3 region has 16 residues. The germline V gene has CDR1 DFQATT and CDR2 SNEGSKA (reference sequence). CDR3 DNA sequence: TGCAGTGCTAGGCCGCGAGAGACACGCGGGGGCGAAAAACTGTTTTTT. Its translation: CSARPRETRGGEKLFF.